This T cell receptor beta chain was retrieved from a study of radiotherapy plus CTLA-4 blockade in lung cancer. Study-level background: Among all patients, approximately 17% showed objective responses, while more than 25% had disease control. Study-wide results and caveats: Reports state that early shifts in blood T cell clones, with interferon-beta, best predicted response.

The germline V gene has CDR1 SGHTA and CDR2 FQGNSA. V lost 5 bases to trimming and J lost 8 bases, with 12 bases between them. CDR3 length equals 13 residues. Chemo-refractory metastatic non-small-cell lung cancer patients underwent focal radiation alongside CTLA-4 blockade with ipilimumab. Comment on this clone: Antigen specificity is unknown.

Using immunoSEQ multiplex PCR, the repertoire was profiled, and TCRdb retains in-frame clones only, with some absent. The top ten clones hold about 2.2% of a sample with roughly 110,000 clones, 70% to 90% of them seen once. This clonotype originated in a human donor with non-small cell lung cancer that progressed on radiotherapy plus ipilimumab. Some clones in this sample may be carry-over from other donors' samples. This specimen consisted of peripheral blood, obtained from a patient treated with radiotherapy plus ipilimumab. The chain combines TRBV7-2 with TRBJ2-2; no clear D gene. The CDR3 reads CASSPFMDGELFF. As DNA, the CDR3 is TGTGCCAGCAGCCCCTTTATGGATGGGGAGCTGTTTTTT. Full variable domain (missing parts from reference TRBV7-2 and TRBJ2-2): GAGVSQSPSNKVTEKGKDVELRCDPISGHTALYWYRQSLGQGLEFLIYFQGNSAPDKSGLPSDRFSAERTGGSVSTLTIQRTQQEDSAVYLCASSPFMDGELFFGEGSRLTVL.